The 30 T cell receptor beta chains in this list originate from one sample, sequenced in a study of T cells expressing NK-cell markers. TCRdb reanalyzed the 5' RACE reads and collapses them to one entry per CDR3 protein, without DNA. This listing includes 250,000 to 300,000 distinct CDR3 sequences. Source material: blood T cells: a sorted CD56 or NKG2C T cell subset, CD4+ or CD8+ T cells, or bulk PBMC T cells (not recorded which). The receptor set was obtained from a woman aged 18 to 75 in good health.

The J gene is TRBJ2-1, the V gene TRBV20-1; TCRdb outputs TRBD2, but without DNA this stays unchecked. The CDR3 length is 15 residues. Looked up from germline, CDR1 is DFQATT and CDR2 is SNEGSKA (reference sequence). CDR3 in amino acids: CSATIPGLGYNEQFF.

This CDR3 is CAWREAADGELFF. The chain combines TRBV30 with TRBJ2-2. This CDR3 is built from 13 residues. Germline V gives CDR1 GTSNPN, CDR2 SVGIG (reference sequence).

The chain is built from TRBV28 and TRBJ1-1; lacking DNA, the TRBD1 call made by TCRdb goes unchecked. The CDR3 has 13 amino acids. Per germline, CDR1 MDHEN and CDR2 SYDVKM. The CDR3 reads CASSPQGWTEASF.

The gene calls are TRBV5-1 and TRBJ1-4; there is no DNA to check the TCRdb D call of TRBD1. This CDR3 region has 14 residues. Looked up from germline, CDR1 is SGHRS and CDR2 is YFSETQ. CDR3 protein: CASSPGRINEKLFF. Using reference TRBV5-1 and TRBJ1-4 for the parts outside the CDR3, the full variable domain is KAGVTQTPRYLIKTRGQQVTLSCSPISGHRSVSWYQQTPGQGLQFLFEYFSETQRNKGNFPGRFSGRQFSNSRSEMNVSTLELGDSALYLCASSPGRINEKLFFGSGTQLSVL.

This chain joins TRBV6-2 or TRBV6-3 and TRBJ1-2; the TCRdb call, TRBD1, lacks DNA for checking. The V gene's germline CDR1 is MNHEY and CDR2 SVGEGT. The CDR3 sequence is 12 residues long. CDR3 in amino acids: CASVDRGYGYTF.

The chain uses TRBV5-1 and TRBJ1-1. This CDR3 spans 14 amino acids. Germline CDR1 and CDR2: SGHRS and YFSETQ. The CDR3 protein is CASSTSTLNTEAFF.

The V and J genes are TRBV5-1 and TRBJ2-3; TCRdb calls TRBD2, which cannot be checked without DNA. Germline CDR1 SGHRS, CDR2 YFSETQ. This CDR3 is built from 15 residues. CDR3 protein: CASSFPSGGADTQYF.

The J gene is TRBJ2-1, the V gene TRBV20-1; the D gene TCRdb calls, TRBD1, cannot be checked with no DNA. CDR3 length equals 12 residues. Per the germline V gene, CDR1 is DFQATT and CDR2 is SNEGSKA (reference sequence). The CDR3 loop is CSARAGVGEQFF.

This chain's CDR3 is CASSLEGQRADTQYF. The chain joins TRBV5-1 to TRBJ2-3; TCRdb outputs TRBD2, but without DNA this stays unchecked. The germline gives CDR1 SGHRS, CDR2 YFSETQ. This CDR3 comprises 15 residues.

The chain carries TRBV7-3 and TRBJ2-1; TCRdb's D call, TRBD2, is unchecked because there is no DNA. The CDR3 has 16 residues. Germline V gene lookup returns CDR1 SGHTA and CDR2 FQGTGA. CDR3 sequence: CASSLNRGGALNEQFF.

This CDR3 is CARRRGGTSTDTQYF. The chain is built from TRBV2 and TRBJ2-3; the D call from TCRdb, TRBD1, cannot be confirmed without DNA. The CDR3 extends over 15 amino acids. Germline CDR1 SNHLY, CDR2 FYNNEI.

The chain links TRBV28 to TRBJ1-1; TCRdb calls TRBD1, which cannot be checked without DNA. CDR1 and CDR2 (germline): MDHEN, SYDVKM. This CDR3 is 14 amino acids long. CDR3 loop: CASSLPGAGTEAFF.

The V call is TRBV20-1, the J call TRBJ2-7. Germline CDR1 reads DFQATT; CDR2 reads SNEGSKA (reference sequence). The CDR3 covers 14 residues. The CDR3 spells CSARDRGSPYEQYF.

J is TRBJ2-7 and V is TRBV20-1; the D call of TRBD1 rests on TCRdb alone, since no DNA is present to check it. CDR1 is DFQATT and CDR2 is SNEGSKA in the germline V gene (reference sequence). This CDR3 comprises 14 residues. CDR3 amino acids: CSASFGALGYEQYF.

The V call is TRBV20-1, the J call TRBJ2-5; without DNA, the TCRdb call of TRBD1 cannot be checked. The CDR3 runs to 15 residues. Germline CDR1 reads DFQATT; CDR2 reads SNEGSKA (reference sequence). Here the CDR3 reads CSAREAGVAGETQYF.

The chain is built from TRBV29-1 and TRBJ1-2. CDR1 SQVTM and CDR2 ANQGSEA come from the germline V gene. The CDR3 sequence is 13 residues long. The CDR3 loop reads CSVAGGPAYGYTF.

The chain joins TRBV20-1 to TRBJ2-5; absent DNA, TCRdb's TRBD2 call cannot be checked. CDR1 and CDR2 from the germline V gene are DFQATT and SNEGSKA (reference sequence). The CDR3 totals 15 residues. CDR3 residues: CSARDSGLPVETQYF.

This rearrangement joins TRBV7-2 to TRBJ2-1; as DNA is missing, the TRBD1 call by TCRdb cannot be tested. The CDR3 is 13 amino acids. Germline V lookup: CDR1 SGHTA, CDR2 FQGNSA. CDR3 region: CASSFSGRGEQFF.

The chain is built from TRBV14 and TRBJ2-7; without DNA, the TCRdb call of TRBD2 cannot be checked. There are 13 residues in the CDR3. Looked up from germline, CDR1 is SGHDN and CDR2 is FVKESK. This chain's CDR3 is CASSQTISYEQYF.

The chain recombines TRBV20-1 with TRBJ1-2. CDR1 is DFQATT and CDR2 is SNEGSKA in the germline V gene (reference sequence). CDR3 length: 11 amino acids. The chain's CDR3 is CSARVVGGYTF.

The CDR3 protein is CASTPPGTGAYNEQFF. The genes are TRBV19 and TRBJ2-1; as DNA is missing, the TRBD1 call by TCRdb cannot be tested. The germline CDR1 and CDR2 sequences are LNHDA and SQIVND (reference sequence). This CDR3 has 16 residues.

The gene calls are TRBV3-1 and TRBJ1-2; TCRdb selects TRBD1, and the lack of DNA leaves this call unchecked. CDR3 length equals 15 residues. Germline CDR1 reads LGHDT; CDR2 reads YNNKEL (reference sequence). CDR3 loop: CASSHLGRENYGYTF.

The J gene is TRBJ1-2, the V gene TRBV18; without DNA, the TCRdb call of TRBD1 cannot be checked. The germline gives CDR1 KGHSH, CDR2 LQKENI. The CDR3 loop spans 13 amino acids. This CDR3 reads CASSLTENYGYTF.

The CDR3 loop is CASSLGHKETQYF. V usage is TRBV12-3 or TRBV12-4 and J usage is TRBJ2-5. The CDR3 loop spans 13 amino acids.

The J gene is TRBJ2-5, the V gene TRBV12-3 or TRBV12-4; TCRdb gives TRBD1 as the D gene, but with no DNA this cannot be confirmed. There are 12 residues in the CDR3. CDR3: CASRWGRETQYF.

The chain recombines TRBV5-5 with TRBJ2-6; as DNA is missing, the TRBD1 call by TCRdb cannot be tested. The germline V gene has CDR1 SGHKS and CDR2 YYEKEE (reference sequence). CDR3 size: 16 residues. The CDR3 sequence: CASSYWTGPEFNVLTF. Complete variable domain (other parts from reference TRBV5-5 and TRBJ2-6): DAGVTQSPTHLIKTRGQQVTLRCSPISGHKSVSWYQQVLGQGPQFIFQYYEKEERGRGNFPDRFSARQFPNYSSELNVNALLLGDSALYLCASSYWTGPEFNVLTFGAGSRLTVL.

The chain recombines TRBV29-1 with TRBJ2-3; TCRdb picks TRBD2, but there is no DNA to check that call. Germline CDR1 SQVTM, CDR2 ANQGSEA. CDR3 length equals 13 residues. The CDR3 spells CSVEPTGGDTQYF.

The CDR3 sequence: CASSAGTNYGYTF. V is TRBV6-1 and J is TRBJ1-2; checking the TCRdb D call of TRBD1 is not possible without DNA. CDR3 length: 13 amino acids. From germline, CDR1 is MNHNS and CDR2 SASEGT.

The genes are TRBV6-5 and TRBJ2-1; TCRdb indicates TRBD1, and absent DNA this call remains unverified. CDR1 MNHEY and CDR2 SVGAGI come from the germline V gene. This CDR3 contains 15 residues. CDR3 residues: CASSYSNARANEQFF.

The CDR3 loop is CASSQGTGRHYGYTF. The chain employs TRBV6-1 and TRBJ1-2; the D call from TCRdb, TRBD1, cannot be confirmed without DNA. There are 15 residues in the CDR3. Germline V CDR1 and CDR2: MNHNS, SASEGT.